This TCR beta chain was observed in a study of T cells in Graves' hyperthyroidism and ophthalmopathy. Study as a whole: Peripheral blood was drawn at first diagnosis, prior to all treatment.

This clonotype was counted at least ten times. Diagnosis rested on symptoms, serum thyroxine and TRAb, thyroid ultrasound, and orbital computed tomography. Amplified TCR beta CDR3 regions derived from RNA transcripts. The primer set for the first-round RT-PCR of the TCR CDR3 was HTBI. TCRdb reprocessed the multiplex PCR reads via MiXCR and lists one record per CDR3 protein. The sample holds around 440,000 distinct CDR3 sequences, around a sixth seen once. The sequenced material came from blood. The source of this sequence is a woman in her late teens or twenties with Graves' hyperthyroidism.

CDR3 bases: TGTGCCAGCAGCGCGGACAGCTGGTCCAACTATGGCTACACCTTC. It encodes CASSADSWSNYGYTF. The chain links TRBV7-8 to TRBJ1-2; possible D gene TRBD1, 6 bases. Per the germline V gene, CDR1 is SGHVS and CDR2 is FQNEAQ. CDR3 size: 15 residues. The V end lost 5 bases, the J end lost 2 bases, and 15 bases lay between the germline ends. The whole variable domain, filled in from reference TRBV7-8 and TRBJ1-2, reads GAGVSQSPRYKVAKRGQDVALRCDPISGHVSLFWYQQALGQGPEFLTYFQNEAQLDKSGLPSDRFFAERPEGSVSTLKIQRTQQEDSAVYLCASSADSWSNYGYTFGSGTRLTVV.